A selection of T cell receptor beta chains follows, all from one sample in a study of T cells in Graves' hyperthyroidism and ophthalmopathy. TCRdb recomputed calls from the multiplex PCR reads with MiXCR, one row per CDR3 protein. The sample records hundreds of thousands of distinct CDR3 sequences, roughly 17% being singletons. Specimen: blood. These receptors came from a woman aged 30 to 39 with Graves' hyperthyroidism. Both conserved end residues are part of each CDR3. Each record gives: J gene, V gene, CDR3 protein.

j_call: TRBJ2-3
v_call: TRBV20-1
cdr3_aa: CSARNRVGLNTQYF

j_call: TRBJ1-2
v_call: TRBV7-9
cdr3_aa: CASSLGDGRGYGYTF

j_call: TRBJ2-3
v_call: TRBV5-6
cdr3_aa: CASSPGTIGTDTQYF

j_call: TRBJ2-2
v_call: TRBV6-7
cdr3_aa: CASSLRQGWVTGELFF

j_call: TRBJ2-1
v_call: TRBV19
cdr3_aa: CASSIAANEQFF

j_call: TRBJ2-6
v_call: TRBV30
cdr3_aa: CAWHSGANVLTF

j_call: TRBJ2-2
v_call: TRBV5-1
cdr3_aa: CASSLEWGGELFF

j_call: TRBJ2-3
v_call: TRBV7-8
cdr3_aa: CASSLTSTTDTQYF

j_call: TRBJ1-5
v_call: TRBV6-1
cdr3_aa: CASRGQGAQPQHF

j_call: TRBJ2-1
v_call: TRBV7-9
cdr3_aa: CASSLAGGLMDEQFF